The 24 T cell receptor beta chains in this list originate from one sample, sequenced in a study of T-cell memory formation after mild COVID-19. TCRdb re-called the 5' RACE reads with MiXCR, one entry per CDR3 protein. The sample records tens of thousands of distinct CDR3 sequences, approximately 16% being singletons. Input material: PBMCs or a T cell subset sorted from them (not recorded which). The receptors originated from a young man who had mild COVID-19 (a few samples of this study predate the infection). Cell type and time point are not known.

V gene TRBV7-6 combines with J gene TRBJ2-6; D unresolved. CDR1 and CDR2 (germline): SGHVS, FNYEAQ. Trimming took off 1 base at V and 2 bases at J, with 3 bases between the two ends. The CDR3 sequence is 14 residues long. This CDR3 is CASSLVTGANVLTF. The CDR3, as DNA: TGTGCCAGCAGCTTAGTCACTGGGGCCAACGTCCTGACTTTC.

The chain combines TRBV6-1 with TRBJ2-3, with 10 bases that match TRBD1. The CDR3 sequence is 15 residues long. The J segment lost 5 bases and the V segment lost 7 bases, leaving 9 bases of the junction unmatched. Germline V lookup: CDR1 MNHNS, CDR2 SASEGT. The CDR3 nucleotides are TGTGCCAGCACCTCCGGGACAGGGGTTGGAGATACGCAGTATTTT. This codes for CASTSGTGVGDTQYF.

V gene TRBV12-3 or TRBV12-4 combines with J gene TRBJ2-3; 14 nucleotides line up with TRBD2. CDR3 length equals 16 residues. V shed 4 bases and J 5 bases; nucleotides not matched to a gene: 5. The CDR3 region has the DNA TGTGCCAGCAGTTCCCTTGGACTAGCGGGGGGAGATACGCAGTATTTT. Its protein product is CASSSLGLAGGDTQYF.

In its sample, this clonotype was seen a few times. The rearrangement links TRBV7-9 to TRBJ2-3; no definite D call. The CDR3 totals 14 residues. CDR1 and CDR2 (germline): SEHNR, FQNEAQ (reference sequence). With 2 bases removed from V and 2 bases from J, the gap between germline ends came to 8 bases. This chain's CDR3 is CASSLPPITDTQYF. CDR3 nucleotide sequence: TGTGCCAGCAGCTTACCTCCCATCACAGATACGCAGTATTTT.

The chain recombines TRBV7-2 with TRBJ1-1, with D possibly being TRBD1 (5 bases). The germline gives CDR1 SGHTA, CDR2 FQGNSA. Trimming shortened V by 7 bases and J by 0 bases, and 30 bases separated the two germline ends. There are 20 residues in the CDR3. This chain's CDR3 is CASTHTSRAGKWPVNTEAFF. CDR3 nucleotides: TGTGCCAGCACCCACACTTCGAGGGCAGGGAAATGGCCGGTGAACACTGAAGCTTTCTTT.

This chain uses TRBV15 with TRBJ1-5; D not resolved. The CDR3 has 14 amino acids. Deletions cut 0 bases from V and 7 bases from J, with 10 bases between. Germline CDR1 is LNHNV and CDR2 is YYDKDF (reference sequence). The CDR3 loop reads CATSRDRGSQPQHF. CDR3 DNA: TGTGCCACCAGCAGAGATCGGGGATCACAGCCCCAGCATTTT.

The V call is TRBV7-2, the J call TRBJ2-2; tentative D call: TRBD1 (6 bases). V was clipped by 6 bases and J by 7 bases, with 18 bases between them. Germline V lookup: CDR1 SGHTA, CDR2 FQGNSA. The CDR3 runs 15 residues. CDR3 loop: CASSPTPAGVGELFF. For the CDR3, the DNA is TGTGCCAGCAGTCCTACCCCGGCAGGGGTCGGGGAGCTGTTTTTT.

This chain connects TRBV25-1 to TRBJ1-1; TRBD1 is a possible D gene (5 bases). CDR1 is MGHDK, CDR2 SYGVNS, per germline. The CDR3 spans 12 residues. Trimming left V 10 bases short and J 1 base short, with 10 bases between. The CDR3 here is CAIPGQNTEAFF. CDR3 bases: TGTGCCATCCCGGGGCAGAACACTGAAGCTTTCTTT.

This clonotype came up a few times. This chain joins TRBV12-3 or TRBV12-4 and TRBJ2-3, with D unresolved. CDR3 length equals 14 residues. Trimming removed 0 bases at V and 0 bases at J, with 4 bases between. The CDR3 is CASSLAASTDTQYF. For the CDR3, the DNA is TGTGCCAGCAGTTTAGCGGCTAGCACAGATACGCAGTATTTT.

The rearrangement links TRBV9 to TRBJ2-2; D is uncertain. The ends were cut back, 1 base at V and 1 base at J, with 5 bases in the middle. This CDR3 is 14 amino acids long. CDR1 is SGDLS and CDR2 is YYNGEE in the germline V gene. The CDR3 DNA sequence: TGTGCCAGCAGCGTAATAGAGAACACCGGGGAGCTGTTTTTT. This gives the protein CASSVIENTGELFF.

A few counts support this clonotype. This rearrangement joins TRBV11-2 to TRBJ2-6, with a weak D call TRBD2 (5 bases). The CDR3 loop spans 19 amino acids. V lost 4 bases to trimming and J lost 4 bases, with 23 bases between them. Looked up from germline, CDR1 is SGHAT and CDR2 is FQNNGV. CDR3 coding DNA: TGTGCCAGCAGCTCTCGCTCCCGGGGTAGGCCCCTGGGGGCCAACGTCCTGACTTTC. Protein product: CASSSRSRGRPLGANVLTF.

J is TRBJ2-3 and V is TRBV11-2, with 8 nucleotides matching TRBD2. The CDR3 loop spans 14 amino acids. Germline trimming cut 3 bases from V and 5 bases from J; bases unmatched to any gene: 4. The V gene's germline CDR1 is SGHAT and CDR2 FQNNGV. Here the CDR3 reads CASSFGGAEDTQYF. In DNA, the CDR3 is TGTGCCAGCAGCTTCGGGGGGGCGGAAGATACGCAGTATTTT.

This clonotype was observed many times. The chain is built from TRBV28 and TRBJ2-5; D is undetermined. Germline loops: CDR1 MDHEN, CDR2 SYDVKM. The CDR3 length is 11 residues. V was shortened by 4 bases and J by 4 bases, with 4 bases between the two germline ends. CDR3 loop: CASSWGETQYF. Written as DNA, the CDR3 is TGTGCCAGCAGTTGGGGAGAGACCCAGTACTTC.

This clonotype appeared a few times. V usage is TRBV9 and J usage is TRBJ2-2, with D perhaps TRBD2 (6 bases). Per the germline V gene, CDR1 is SGDLS and CDR2 is YYNGEE. The CDR3 contains 14 residues. V gave up 5 bases and J gave up 4 bases, with 12 bases separating them. The CDR3 nucleotides read TGTGCCAGCAGGTCCGGGAGATCCACCGGGGAGCTGTTTTTT. It is translated as CASRSGRSTGELFF.

The chain uses TRBV7-2 and TRBJ2-3, with unresolved D. V lost 5 bases, J lost 10 bases, and 19 bases lay in between. The CDR3 has 14 residues. Germline CDR1 and CDR2: SGHTA and FQGNSA. The DNA for the CDR3 is TGTGCCAGCAGCCACCGACCTGCTAGGGTGCCGCAGTATTTT. Residues: CASSHRPARVPQYF.

The chain combines TRBV29-1 with TRBJ2-5; D remains unclear. The germline CDR1 and CDR2 sequences are SQVTM and ANQGSEA. V shed 4 bases and J shed 1 base, with 16 bases lying between them. The CDR3 covers 15 residues. CDR3: CSVGPPLGTQETQYF. For the CDR3, the DNA is TGCAGCGTTGGGCCCCCCCTCGGTACCCAAGAGACCCAGTACTTC.

There are many counts of this clonotype. The chain uses TRBV20-1 and TRBJ1-2; TRBD1 is a possible D gene (5 bases). In germline, CDR1 is DFQATT, CDR2 SNEGSKA (reference sequence). Trimming left V 4 bases short and J 4 bases short, with 16 bases between. The CDR3 sequence is 14 residues long. Here the CDR3 DNA reads TGCAGTGCTATCCCCATGGGGGGAGGCTATGGCTACACCTTC. Translating it yields CSAIPMGGGYGYTF.

The chain has TRBV12-3 or TRBV12-4 and TRBJ2-1; 11 bases map to TRBD2. The CDR3 contains 17 residues. Trimming took 1 base from V and 0 from J; bases not matched to a gene: 2. CDR3 in DNA: TGTGCCAGCAGTTTAGGTAGCGGGGGGGTCTCCTACAATGAGCAGTTCTTC. This encodes CASSLGSGGVSYNEQFF.

The chain recombines TRBV7-6 with TRBJ2-1; a weak D match, TRBD1 (6 bases). CDR1 SGHVS and CDR2 FNYEAQ come from the germline V gene. V lost 1 base, J lost 7 bases, and 17 bases lay in between. The CDR3 runs 16 residues. CDR3 residues: CASSLEGVELWNEQFF. The CDR3 nucleotides are TGTGCCAGCAGCTTAGAGGGGGTTGAGCTATGGAATGAGCAGTTCTTC. The variable domain in full, with the rest retrieved from reference TRBV7-6 and TRBJ2-1, is GAGVSQSPRYKVTKRGQDVALRCDPISGHVSLYWYRQALGQGPEFLTYFNYEAQQDKSGLPNDRFSAERPEGSISTLTIQRTEQRDSAMYRCASSLEGVELWNEQFFGPGTRLTVL.

This clonotype was seen more than once but under ten times. The chain combines TRBV6-1 with TRBJ1-1; D unclear. The CDR3 consists of 13 residues. V was trimmed by 6 bases and J by 5 bases, leaving 13 bases between them. From germline, CDR1 is MNHNS and CDR2 SASEGT. The CDR3 sequence: CASRAEPQTEAFF. The CDR3 DNA sequence: TGTGCCAGCAGGGCGGAACCTCAGACTGAAGCTTTCTTT.

This clonotype was seen a few times. The rearrangement links TRBV9 to TRBJ2-5, with D maybe TRBD2 (7 bases). V lost 3 bases, J lost 5 bases, and 20 bases lay in between. This CDR3 is 16 amino acids long. Germline V CDR1 and CDR2: SGDLS, YYNGEE. The CDR3: CASSEVGRGLRETQYF. The CDR3 coding sequence is TGTGCCAGCAGCGAGGTCGGGCGGGGGCTGCGGGAGACCCAGTACTTC. Full variable domain (outside the CDR3, taken from reference TRBV9 and TRBJ2-5): DSGVTQTPKHLITATGQRVTLRCSPRSGDLSVYWYQQSLDQGLQFLIQYYNGEERAKGNILERFSAQQFPDLHSELNLSSLELGDSALYFCASSEVGRGLRETQYFGPGTRLLVL.

In this sample, this clonotype turned up many times. This sequence joins TRBV20-1 and TRBJ2-3; TRBD2 might be the D (5 bases). CDR1 is DFQATT and CDR2 is SNEGSKA in the germline V gene (reference sequence). V was clipped by 3 bases and J by 3 bases, with 10 bases between them. CDR3 length: 13 amino acids. CDR3 in DNA: TGCAGTGCTAGGGAGGTGTCGACAGATACGCAGTATTTT. It yields the protein CSAREVSTDTQYF.

The table lists this clonotype with a few counts. The genes are TRBV15 and TRBJ2-2; D possibly corresponds to TRBD2 (5 bases). Per germline, CDR1 LNHNV and CDR2 YYDKDF (reference sequence). The CDR3 covers 14 residues. With 1 base removed from V and 4 bases from J, the gap between germline ends came to 7 bases. CDR3 sequence reads: CATSRGRGTGELFF. CDR3 DNA sequence: TGTGCCACCAGCAGAGGTCGGGGCACCGGGGAGCTGTTTTTT. The full variable domain, its missing parts supplied by reference TRBV15 and TRBJ2-2, is DAMVIQNPRYQVTQFGKPVTLSCSQTLNHNVMYWYQQKSSQAPKLLFHYYDKDFNNEADTPDNFQSRRPNTSFCFLDIRSPGLGDTAMYLCATSRGRGTGELFFGEGSRLTVL.

This chain connects TRBV27 to TRBJ1-5, with 7 bases lining up with TRBD1. Looked up from germline, CDR1 is MNHEY and CDR2 is SMNVEV (reference sequence). Trimming cost V 5 bases and J 0 bases; bases outside gene matches: 7. This CDR3 comprises 16 residues. The CDR3 sequence is CASSPRTGYSNQPQHF. Here the CDR3 DNA reads TGTGCCAGCAGTCCCCGGACAGGTTATAGCAATCAGCCCCAGCATTTT.